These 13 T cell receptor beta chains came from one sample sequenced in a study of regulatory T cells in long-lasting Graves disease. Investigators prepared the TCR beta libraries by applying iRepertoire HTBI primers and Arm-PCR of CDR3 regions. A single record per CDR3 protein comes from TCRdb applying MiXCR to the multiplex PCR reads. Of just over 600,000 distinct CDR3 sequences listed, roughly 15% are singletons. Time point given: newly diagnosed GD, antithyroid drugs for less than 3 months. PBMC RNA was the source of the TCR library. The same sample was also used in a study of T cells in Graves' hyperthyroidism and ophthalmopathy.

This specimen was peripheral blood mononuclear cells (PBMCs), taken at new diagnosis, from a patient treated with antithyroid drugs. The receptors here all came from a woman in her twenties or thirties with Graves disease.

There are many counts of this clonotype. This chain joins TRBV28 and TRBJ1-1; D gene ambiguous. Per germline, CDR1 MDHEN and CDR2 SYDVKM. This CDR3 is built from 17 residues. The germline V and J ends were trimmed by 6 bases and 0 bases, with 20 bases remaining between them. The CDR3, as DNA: TGTGCCAGCAGGCCTCGTCACCTTACACCGATGAACACTGAAGCTTTCTTT. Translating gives CASRPRHLTPMNTEAFF.

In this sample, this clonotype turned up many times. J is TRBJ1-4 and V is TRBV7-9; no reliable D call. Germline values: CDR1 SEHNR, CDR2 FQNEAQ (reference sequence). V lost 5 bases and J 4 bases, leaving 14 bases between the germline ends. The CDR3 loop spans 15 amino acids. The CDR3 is CASSPRTQLNEKLFF. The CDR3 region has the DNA TGTGCCAGCAGCCCAAGGACCCAACTTAATGAAAAACTGTTTTTT.

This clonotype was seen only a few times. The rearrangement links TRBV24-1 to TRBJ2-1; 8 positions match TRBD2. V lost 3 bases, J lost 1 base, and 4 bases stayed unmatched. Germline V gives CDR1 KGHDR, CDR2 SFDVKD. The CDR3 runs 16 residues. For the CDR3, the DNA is TGTGCCACCAGTGATACCAGCGGGAGTTCCTACAATGAGCAGTTCTTC. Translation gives CATSDTSGSSYNEQFF.

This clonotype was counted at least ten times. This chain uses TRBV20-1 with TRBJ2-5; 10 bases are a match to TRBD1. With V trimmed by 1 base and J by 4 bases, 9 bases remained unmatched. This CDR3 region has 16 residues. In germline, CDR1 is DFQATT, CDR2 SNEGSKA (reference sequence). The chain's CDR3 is CSARVLDRGRGETQYF. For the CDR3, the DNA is TGCAGTGCTAGAGTGCTAGACAGGGGGCGCGGAGAGACCCAGTACTTC.

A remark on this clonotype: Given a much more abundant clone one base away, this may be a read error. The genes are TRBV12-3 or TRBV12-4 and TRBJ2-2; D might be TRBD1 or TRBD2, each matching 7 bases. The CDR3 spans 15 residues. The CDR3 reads CASRRAGQNAGELFF. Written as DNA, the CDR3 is TGTGCCAGCAGGCGAGCGGGACAGAACGCCGGGGAGCTGTTTTTT.

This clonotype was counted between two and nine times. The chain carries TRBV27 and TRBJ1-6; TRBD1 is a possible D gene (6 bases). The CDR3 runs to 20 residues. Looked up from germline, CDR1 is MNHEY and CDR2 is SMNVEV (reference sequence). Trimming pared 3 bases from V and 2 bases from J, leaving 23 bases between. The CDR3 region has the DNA TGTGCCAGCAGTTTTCAGGCAGGGGTTTTTCTAGGTCCCTATAATTCACCCCTCCACTTT. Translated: CASSFQAGVFLGPYNSPLHF.

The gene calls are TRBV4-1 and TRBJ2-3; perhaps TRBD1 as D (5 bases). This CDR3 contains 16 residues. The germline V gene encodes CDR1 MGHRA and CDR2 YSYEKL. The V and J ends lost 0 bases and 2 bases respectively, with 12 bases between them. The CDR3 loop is CASSQDIREFTDTQYF. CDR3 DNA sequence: TGCGCCAGCAGCCAAGATATCAGGGAATTCACAGATACGCAGTATTTT.

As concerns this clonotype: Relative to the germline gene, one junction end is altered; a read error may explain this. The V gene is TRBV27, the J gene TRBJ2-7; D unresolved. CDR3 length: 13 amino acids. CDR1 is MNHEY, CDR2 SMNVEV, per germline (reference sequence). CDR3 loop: CASRLYSSYEQYF. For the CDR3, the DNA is TGTGCCAGCAGATTATACTCCTCCTACGAGCAGTACTTC.

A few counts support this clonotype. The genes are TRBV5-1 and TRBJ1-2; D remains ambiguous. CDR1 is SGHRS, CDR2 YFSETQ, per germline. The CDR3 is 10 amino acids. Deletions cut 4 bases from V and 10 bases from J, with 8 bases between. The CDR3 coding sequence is TGCGCCAGCAGCCCTCCTAACTACACCTTC. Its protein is CASSPPNYTF.

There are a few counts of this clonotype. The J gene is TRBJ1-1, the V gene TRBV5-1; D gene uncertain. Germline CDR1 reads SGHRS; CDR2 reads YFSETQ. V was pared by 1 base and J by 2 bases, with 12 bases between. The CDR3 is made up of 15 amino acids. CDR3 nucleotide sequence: TGCGCCAGCAGCTTGCCCAGAGGGAGTAACACTGAAGCTTTCTTT. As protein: CASSLPRGSNTEAFF.

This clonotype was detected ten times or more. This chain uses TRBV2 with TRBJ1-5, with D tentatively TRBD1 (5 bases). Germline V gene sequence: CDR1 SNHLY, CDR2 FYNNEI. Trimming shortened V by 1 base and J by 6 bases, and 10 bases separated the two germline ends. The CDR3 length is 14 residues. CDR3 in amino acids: CASSEGGGTQPQHF. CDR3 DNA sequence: TGTGCCAGCAGTGAAGGGGGGGGGACTCAGCCCCAGCATTTT.

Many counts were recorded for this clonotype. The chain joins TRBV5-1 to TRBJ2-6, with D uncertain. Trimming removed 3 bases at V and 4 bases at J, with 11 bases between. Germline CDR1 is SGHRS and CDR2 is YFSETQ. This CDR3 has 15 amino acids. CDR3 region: CASSSDGTGANVLTF. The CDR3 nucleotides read TGCGCCAGCAGCTCGGACGGAACGGGGGCCAACGTCCTGACTTTC. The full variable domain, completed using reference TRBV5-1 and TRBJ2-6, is KAGVTQTPRYLIKTRGQQVTLSCSPISGHRSVSWYQQTPGQGLQFLFEYFSETQRNKGNFPGRFSGRQFSNSRSEMNVSTLELGDSALYLCASSSDGTGANVLTFGAGSRLTVL.

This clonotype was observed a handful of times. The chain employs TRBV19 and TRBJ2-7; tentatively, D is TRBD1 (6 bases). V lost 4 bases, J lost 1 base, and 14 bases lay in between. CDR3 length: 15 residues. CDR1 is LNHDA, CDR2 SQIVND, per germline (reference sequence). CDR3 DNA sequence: TGTGCCAGTAGTAAGGGGGTCTTAGAGTCCTACGAGCAGTACTTC. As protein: CASSKGVLESYEQYF.